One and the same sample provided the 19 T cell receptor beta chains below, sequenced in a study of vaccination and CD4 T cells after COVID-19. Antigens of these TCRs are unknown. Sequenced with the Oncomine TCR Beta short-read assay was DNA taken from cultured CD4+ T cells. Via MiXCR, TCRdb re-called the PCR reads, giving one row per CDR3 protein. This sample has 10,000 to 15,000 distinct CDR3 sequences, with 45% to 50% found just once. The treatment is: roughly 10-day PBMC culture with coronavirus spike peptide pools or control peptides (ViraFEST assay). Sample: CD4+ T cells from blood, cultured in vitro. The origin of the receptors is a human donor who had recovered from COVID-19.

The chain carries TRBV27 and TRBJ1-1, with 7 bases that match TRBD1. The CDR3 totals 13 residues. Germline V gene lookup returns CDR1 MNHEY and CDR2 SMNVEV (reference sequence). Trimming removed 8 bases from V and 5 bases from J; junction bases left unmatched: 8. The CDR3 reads CASAVQGRTEAFF. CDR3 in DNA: TGTGCCAGCGCCGTACAGGGGCGGACTGAAGCTTTCTTT.

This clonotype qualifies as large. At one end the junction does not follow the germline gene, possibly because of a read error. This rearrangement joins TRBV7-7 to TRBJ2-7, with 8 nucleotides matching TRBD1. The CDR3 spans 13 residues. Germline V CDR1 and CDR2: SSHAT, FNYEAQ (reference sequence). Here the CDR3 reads CASSTGQVNEQYF. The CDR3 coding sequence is TGTGCTAGCAGCACGGGACAGGTGAACGAGCAGTACTTC.

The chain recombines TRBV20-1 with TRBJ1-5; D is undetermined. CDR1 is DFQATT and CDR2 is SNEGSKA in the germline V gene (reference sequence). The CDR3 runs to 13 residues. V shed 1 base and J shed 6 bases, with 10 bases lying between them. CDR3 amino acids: CSARAGVRQPQHF. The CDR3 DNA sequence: TGCAGTGCTAGAGCCGGGGTACGTCAGCCCCAGCATTTT.

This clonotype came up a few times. The CDR3 sequence is CSAEGTVQETQYF. The CDR3 nucleotides read TGCAGTGCGGAGGGGACAGTCCAAGAGACCCAGTACTTC. The rearrangement joins TRBV20-1 to TRBJ2-5, with D perhaps TRBD1 (7 bases). V lost 6 bases to trimming and J lost 1 base, with 12 bases between them. This CDR3 contains 13 residues. CDR1 and CDR2 (germline): DFQATT, SNEGSKA (reference sequence).

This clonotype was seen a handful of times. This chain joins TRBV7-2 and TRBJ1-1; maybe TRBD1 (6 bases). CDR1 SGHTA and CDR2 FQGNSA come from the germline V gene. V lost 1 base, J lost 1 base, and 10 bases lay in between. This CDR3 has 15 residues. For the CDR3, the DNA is TGTGCCAGCAGCTTAGGGGGGCAGCCGAACACTGAAGCTTTCTTT. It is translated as CASSLGGQPNTEAFF.

For the CDR3, the DNA is TGTGCCAGCTCACCAGCCAGGCAAACGGTCGGGAACACCATATATTTT. Its protein is CASSPARQTVGNTIYF. The J gene is TRBJ1-3, the V gene TRBV18; no firm D call. Trimming removed 2 bases at V and 7 bases at J, with 18 bases between. This CDR3 spans 16 amino acids. Germline-derived CDR1 and CDR2 are KGHSH and LQKENI.

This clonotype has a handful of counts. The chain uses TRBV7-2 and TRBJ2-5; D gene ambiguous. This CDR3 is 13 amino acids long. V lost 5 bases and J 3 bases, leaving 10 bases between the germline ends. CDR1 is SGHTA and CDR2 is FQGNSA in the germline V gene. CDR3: CASSLTKEETQYF. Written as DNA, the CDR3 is TGTGCCAGCAGCCTTACAAAAGAAGAGACCCAGTACTTC.

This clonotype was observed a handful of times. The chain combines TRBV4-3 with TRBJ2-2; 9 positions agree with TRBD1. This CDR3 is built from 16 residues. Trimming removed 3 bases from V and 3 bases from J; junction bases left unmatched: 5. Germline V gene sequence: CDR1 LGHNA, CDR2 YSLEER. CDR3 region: CASSQNRGQDTGELFF. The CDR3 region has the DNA TGCGCCAGCAGCCAGAACAGGGGGCAGGACACCGGGGAGCTGTTTTTT.

CDR3 sequence: CSARGGQGSNEQYF. As DNA, the CDR3 is TGCAGTGCTAGAGGGGGACAGGGTAGCAACGAGCAGTACTTC. This chain uses TRBV20-1 with TRBJ2-7; TRBD1 aligns across 9 bases. The ends lost 1 base at V and 5 bases at J; junction bases unmatched: 6. The CDR3 has 14 amino acids. Germline CDR1 reads DFQATT; CDR2 reads SNEGSKA (reference sequence).

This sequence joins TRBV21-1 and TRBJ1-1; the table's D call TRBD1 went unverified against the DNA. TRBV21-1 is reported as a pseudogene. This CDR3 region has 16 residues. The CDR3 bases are TGTGCCAGCAGCCGGGGGAAAGGGGCATTGAACACTGAAGCTTTCTTT. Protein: CASSRGKGALNTEAFF.

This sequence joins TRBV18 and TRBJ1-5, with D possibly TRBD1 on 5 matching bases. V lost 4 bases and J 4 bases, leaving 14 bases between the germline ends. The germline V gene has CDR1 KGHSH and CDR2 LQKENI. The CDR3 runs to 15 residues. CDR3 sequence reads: CASSQFQGGNQPQHF. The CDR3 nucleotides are TGTGCCAGCTCACAATTTCAGGGAGGGAATCAGCCCCAGCATTTT.

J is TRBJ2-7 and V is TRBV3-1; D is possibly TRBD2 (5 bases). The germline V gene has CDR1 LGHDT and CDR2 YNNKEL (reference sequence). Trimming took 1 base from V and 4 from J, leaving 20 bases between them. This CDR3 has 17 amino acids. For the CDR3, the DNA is TGTGCCAGCAGCCAAGTTTGGAGGAGCAAAGGGCATTACGAGCAGTACTTC. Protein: CASSQVWRSKGHYEQYF.

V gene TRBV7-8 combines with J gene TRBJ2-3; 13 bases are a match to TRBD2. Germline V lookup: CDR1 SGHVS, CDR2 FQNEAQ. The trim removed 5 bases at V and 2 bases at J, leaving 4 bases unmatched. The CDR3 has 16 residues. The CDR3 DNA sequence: TGTGCCAGCAGCGTACTAGCGGGGGGGCTCACAGATACGCAGTATTTT. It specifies CASSVLAGGLTDTQYF.

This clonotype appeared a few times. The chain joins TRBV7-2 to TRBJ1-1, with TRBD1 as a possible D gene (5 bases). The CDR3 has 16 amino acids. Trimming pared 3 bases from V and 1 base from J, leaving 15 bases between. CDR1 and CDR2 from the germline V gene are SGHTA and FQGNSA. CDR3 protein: CASSLRGAWRNTEAFF. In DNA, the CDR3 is TGTGCCAGCAGCTTGCGAGGGGCTTGGAGGAACACTGAAGCTTTCTTT.

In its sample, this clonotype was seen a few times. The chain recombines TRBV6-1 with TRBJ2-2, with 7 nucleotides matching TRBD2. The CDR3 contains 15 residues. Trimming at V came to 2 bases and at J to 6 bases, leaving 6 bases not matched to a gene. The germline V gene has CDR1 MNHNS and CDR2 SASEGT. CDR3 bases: TGTGCCAGCAGTGAACGGGGAGGGAGTCCCGGGGAGCTGTTTTTT. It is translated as CASSERGGSPGELFF.

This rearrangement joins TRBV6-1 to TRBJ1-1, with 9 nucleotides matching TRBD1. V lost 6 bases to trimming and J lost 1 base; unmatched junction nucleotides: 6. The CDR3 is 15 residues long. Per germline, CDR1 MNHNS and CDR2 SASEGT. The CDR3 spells CASRHRGPGNTEAFF. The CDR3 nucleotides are TGTGCCAGCAGGCACAGGGGGCCGGGGAACACTGAAGCTTTCTTT.

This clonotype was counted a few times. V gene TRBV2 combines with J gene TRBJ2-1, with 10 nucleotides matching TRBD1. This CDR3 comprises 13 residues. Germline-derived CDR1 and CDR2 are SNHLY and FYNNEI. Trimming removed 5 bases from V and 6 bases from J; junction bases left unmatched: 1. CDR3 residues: CASSRQGANEQFF. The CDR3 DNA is TGTGCCAGCAGTAGACAGGGGGCCAATGAGCAGTTCTTC.

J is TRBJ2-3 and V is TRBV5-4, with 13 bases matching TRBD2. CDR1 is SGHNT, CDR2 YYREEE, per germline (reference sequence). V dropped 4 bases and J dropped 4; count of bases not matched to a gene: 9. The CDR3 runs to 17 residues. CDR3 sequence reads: CASSLRTSGSLSDTQYF. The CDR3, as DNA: TGTGCCAGCAGCCTTAGGACTAGCGGGAGTTTATCAGATACGCAGTATTTT.

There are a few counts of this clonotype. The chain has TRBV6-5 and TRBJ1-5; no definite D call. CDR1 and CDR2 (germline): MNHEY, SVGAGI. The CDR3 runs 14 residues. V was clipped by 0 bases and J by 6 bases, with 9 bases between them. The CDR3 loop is CASSYSGVGQPQHF. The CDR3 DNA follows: TGTGCCAGCAGTTACTCCGGGGTAGGTCAGCCCCAGCATTTT.